These T cell receptor beta chains were read from a single sample in a study of persistence of HIV-infected CD4 T cells. Which antigens these TCRs recognize remains unknown. Clones were sequenced by immunoSEQ multiplex PCR, and TCRdb holds only the in-frame ones, with some missing. The profile shows about 36,000 clones, over 75% of them singletons. Sequencing used cultured CD4+ T cells from PBMCs, obtained from a patient who received antiretroviral therapy. These receptors originate from an adult with HIV. The donor label of this sample is uncertain. Each CDR3 is given with its conserved first and last residue. A D gene is named only where the DNA matches it firmly. Rows give clone size only sometimes, using once, few, many, or a class for an expanded clone.

d_gene	abundance	v_gene	j_gene	CDR3nt	CDR3aa
.	.	TRBV3-1/TRBV3-2	TRBJ1-2	TGTGCCAGCAGCCAACCCAGCTATGGCTACACCTTC	CASSQPSYGYTF
.	.	TRBV5-1	TRBJ2-3	TGCGCCAGCAGCGTGTTAGGCCCGGCGGCCACAGATACGCAGTATTTT	CASSVLGPAATDTQYF
.	.	TRBV18	TRBJ2-7	TGTGCCAGCTCAGCCGGGACGCAACGGGGCGAGCAGTACTTC	CASSAGTQRGEQYF
TRBD1	.	TRBV18	TRBJ1-6	TGTGCCAGCTCACCACAAGGACAGGGTAATTCACCCCTCCACTTT	CASSPQGQGNSPLHF
TRBD1	.	TRBV28	TRBJ1-2	TGTGCCAGCAGTGAAGGGGGACAGGGGGCGAAAATCGGCTACACCTTC	CASSEGGQGAKIGYTF
TRBD1	.	TRBV27	TRBJ2-7	TGTGCCAGCAAGGGACAGCTCTACGAGCAGTACTTC	CASKGQLYEQYF
.	.	TRBV11-1	TRBJ1-4	TGTGCCAGCAGCTTGGGCAGCAAGAATGAAAAACTGTTTTTT	CASSLGSKNEKLFF
.	few	TRBV5-1	TRBJ2-1	TGCGCCAGCAGCTTGGCCGGAGGGAGCTCCTACAATGAGCAGTTCTTC	CASSLAGGSSYNEQFF
TRBD2	.	TRBV6-1	TRBJ2-3	TGTGCCAGCAGTGAAGAGTTTCTAGCGGGGGCAGATACGCAGTATTTT	CASSEEFLAGADTQYF
TRBD2	.	TRBV6-1	TRBJ2-1	TGTGCCAGCAGTGAACCTAGCGGTTACAATGAGCAGTTCTTC	CASSEPSGYNEQFF
.	once	TRBV7-3	TRBJ2-7	TGTGCCAGCAGCGTCTCCGGGACGGTCCCTTCCGAGCAGTACTTC	CASSVSGTVPSEQYF
TRBD2	once	TRBV18	TRBJ2-7	TGTGCCAGCTCTCCTGACAGCGGGGGGCCCTACGAGCAGTACTTC	CASSPDSGGPYEQYF
TRBD1	.	TRBV29-1	TRBJ2-7	TGCAGCGGGCGGGGACAGGGACCCTACGAGCAGTACTTC	CSGRGQGPYEQYF
.	few	TRBV5-4	TRBJ1-2	TGTGCCACGACAAGCGGGACAAGGAACTATGGCTACACCTTC	CATTSGTRNYGYTF
.	once	TRBV18	TRBJ2-7	TGTGCCAGCTCACCACCGTTCAGTGGGAGGCCCCGGCGAAGGGAGCAGTACTTC	CASSPPFSGRPRRREQYF
.	.	TRBV5-1	TRBJ2-7	TGCGCCAGCAGCGATCGTAATGCTCAGGGTCACGAGCAGTACTTC	CASSDRNAQGHEQYF
TRBD1	.	TRBV7-8	TRBJ1-5	TGTGCCAGCAGCTTGCGGGACAGTTTAAATCAGCCCCAGCATTTT	CASSLRDSLNQPQHF
.	.	TRBV29-1	TRBJ1-2	TGCAGCGTTGAGGCAGCGAACTATGGCTACACCTTC	CSVEAANYGYTF
TRBD1	.	TRBV11-3	TRBJ2-3	TGTGCCAGCAGCCGAGGACAGGGTGGAGGTACGCAGTATTTT	CASSRGQGGGTQYF
TRBD2	.	TRBV18	TRBJ2-7	TGTGCCAGCTCACCACCGACATATAGCGGGGGGGCGTCCTACGAGCAGTACTTC	CASSPPTYSGGASYEQYF
.	once	TRBV14	TRBJ2-3	TGTGCCAGCAGCCAAATCTTGGCGGGGGCCCGCCCTACGCAGTATTTT	CASSQILAGARPTQYF
.	.	TRBV2	TRBJ1-4	TGTGCCAGCAGGGGGACCGCAGGGTTGCGAGAAAAACTGTTTTTT	CASRGTAGLREKLFF
.	.	TRBV7-2	TRBJ1-4	TGTGCCAGCAACATGAGGGGGGGTGAAAAACTGTTTTTT	CASNMRGGEKLFF
.	.	TRBV14	TRBJ2-7	TGTGCCAGCAGCCGTGACAACCTAATAAGGTCCTACGAGCAGTACTTC	CASSRDNLIRSYEQYF
.	.	TRBV2	TRBJ2-3	TGTGCCAGCAGCGCCCTCCTCGGGGTCGGTACAGATACGCAGTATTTT	CASSALLGVGTDTQYF
TRBD2	.	TRBV25-1	TRBJ2-3	TGTGCCAGCAGTGAATGGAGAAGCGGGGGGGCTACAGATACGCAGTATTTT	CASSEWRSGGATDTQYF
TRBD1	.	TRBV2	TRBJ1-6	TGTGCCAGCAGCGGGAGACAGGGAAGCTCCTATAATTCACCCCTCCACTTT	CASSGRQGSSYNSPLHF
.	.	TRBV27	TRBJ2-7	TGTGCCAGCAGTGACCGCGGCAGGAACTCCTACGAGCAGTACTTC	CASSDRGRNSYEQYF
TRBD1	.	TRBV28	TRBJ2-5	TGTGCCAGCAGCCGACCGGACAGGGGGGGAGAGACCCAGTACTTC	CASSRPDRGGETQYF
TRBD1	.	TRBV7-3	TRBJ2-1	TGTGCCAGCAGCGGCAGGGGGCCATACAATGAGCAGTTCTTC	CASSGRGPYNEQFF
.	once	TRBV11-3	TRBJ2-3	TGTGCCAGCAGCCCGACGGGGGGCACAGATACGCAGTATTTT	CASSPTGGTDTQYF
TRBD1	.	TRBV29-1	TRBJ1-1	TGCAGCGTTAACAGGGGGCTCGATTCTGAAGCTTTCTTT	CSVNRGLDSEAFF
TRBD1	.	TRBV5-1	TRBJ2-1	TGCGCCAGCAGCTTGGATACGGGACAGCACAATGAGCAGTTCTTC	CASSLDTGQHNEQFF
.	.	TRBV18	TRBJ2-4	TGTGCCAGCTCACCACTTAGGCAGGGGCTTGGTGAAAACATTCAGTACTTC	CASSPLRQGLGENIQYF
.	.	TRBV2	TRBJ1-6	TGTGCCAGCACTCTGGACGGGAGCTCCTATAATTCACCCCTCCACTTT	CASTLDGSSYNSPLHF
TRBD2	.	TRBV3-1/TRBV3-2	TRBJ2-1	TGTGCCAGCCGCGGGGGGGGTAATGAGCAGTTCTTC	CASRGGGNEQFF
.	.	TRBV6-1	TRBJ1-5	TGTGCCAGCAGTGACCGACAGGTAGCCTCATATAGCAATCAGCCCCAGCATTTT	CASSDRQVASYSNQPQHF
.	.	TRBV19	TRBJ1-2	TGTGCCAGTACCCCGGGAGGGGGTACCCTCTATGGCTACACCTTC	CASTPGGGTLYGYTF
.	.	TRBV6-5	TRBJ1-6	TGTGCCAGTCCGGCGGACACCGCCCATTCACCCCTCCACTTT	CASPADTAHSPLHF
TRBD2	.	TRBV7-3	TRBJ2-1	TGTGCCAGCAGCGAGTCACTAGCGGAGGGGAATGAGCAGTTCTTC	CASSESLAEGNEQFF
TRBD1	.	TRBV27	TRBJ1-4	TGTGCCAGCAGTAGGGGACAGGGTATAAGTTTGACTAATGAAAAACTGTTTTTT	CASSRGQGISLTNEKLFF
TRBD1	.	TRBV18	TRBJ1-1	TGTGCCAGCTCATCGACAGGGCCTTACACTGAAGCTTTCTTT	CASSSTGPYTEAFF
TRBD1	.	TRBV3-1/TRBV3-2	TRBJ1-2	TGTGCCAGCAGCCCGATCCGACAGGGGCTTTACTATGGCTACACCTTC	CASSPIRQGLYYGYTF
.	.	TRBV28	TRBJ1-4	TGTGCCAGCAGTCCTTCGATCCGAGGAGCTAATGAAAAACTGTTTTTT	CASSPSIRGANEKLFF
TRBD1	.	TRBV4-2	TRBJ1-6	TGTGCCAGCAGCCCGACAGGGAGTAATTCACCCCTCCACTTT	CASSPTGSNSPLHF
.	.	TRBV28	TRBJ2-1	TGTGCCAGCACCAAAACAAGTGGGGGGTCCTACAATGAGCAGTTCTTC	CASTKTSGGSYNEQFF
.	.	TRBV4-1	TRBJ2-5	TGCGCCAGCAGCCAAGTTTGGACACAAGAGACCCAGTACTTC	CASSQVWTQETQYF
TRBD2	.	TRBV18	TRBJ2-2	TGTGCCAGCTCACCAAAGGGACTAGCGGGGAACACCGGGGAGCTGTTTTTT	CASSPKGLAGNTGELFF
.	few	TRBV12-3/TRBV12-4	TRBJ1-4	TGTGCCAGCAGTCGGGGGCAGGGTGAAAAACTGTTTTTT	CASSRGQGEKLFF
TRBD1	.	TRBV28	TRBJ1-2	TGTGCCAGCAGTGAGACAGGGGGCGAGTCTGGCTACACCTTC	CASSETGGESGYTF
.	.	TRBV6-5	TRBJ2-7	TGTGCCAGCAGCTTCGGAAACCACGAGCAGTACTTC	CASSFGNHEQYF
.	.	TRBV11-2	TRBJ2-6	TGTGCCAGCCTCCGGGACTTTGGTACCCCCTCTGGGGCCAACGTCCTGACTTTC	CASLRDFGTPSGANVLTF
.	.	TRBV7-2	TRBJ1-1	TGTGCCAGCAGCTCGGTGGGATATTCTGAAGCTTTCTTT	CASSSVGYSEAFF
.	.	TRBV28	TRBJ2-4	TGTGCCAGCAGTCGGGGACTGCTAGCCAAAAACATTCAGTACTTC	CASSRGLLAKNIQYF